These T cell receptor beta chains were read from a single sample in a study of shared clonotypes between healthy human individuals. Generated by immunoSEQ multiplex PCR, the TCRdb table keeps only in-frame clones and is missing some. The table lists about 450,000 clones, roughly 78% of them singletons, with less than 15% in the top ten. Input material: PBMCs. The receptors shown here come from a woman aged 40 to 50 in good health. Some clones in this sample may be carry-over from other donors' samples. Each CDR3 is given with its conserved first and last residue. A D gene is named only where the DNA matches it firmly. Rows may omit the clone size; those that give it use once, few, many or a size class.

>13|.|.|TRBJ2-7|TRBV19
CASSEQRGYEQYF
TGTGCCAGTAGCGAACAGAGGGGGTACGAGCAGTACTTC
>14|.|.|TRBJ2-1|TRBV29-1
CSVENGVSGDEQFF
TGCAGCGTTGAAAACGGGGTAAGTGGCGATGAGCAGTTCTTC
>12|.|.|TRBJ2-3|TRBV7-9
CASRRGTDTQYF
TGTGCCAGCAGGAGGGGCACAGATACGCAGTATTTT
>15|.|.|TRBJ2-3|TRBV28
CASSRGTTGTDTQYF
TGTGCCAGCAGTAGGGGAACGACCGGCACAGATACGCAGTATTTT
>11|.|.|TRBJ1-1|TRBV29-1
CSVSVNTEAFF
TGCAGCGTTTCGGTGAACACTGAAGCTTTCTTT
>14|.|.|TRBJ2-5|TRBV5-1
CASSSYENQETQYF
TGCGCCAGCAGCTCATACGAAAACCAAGAGACCCAGTACTTC
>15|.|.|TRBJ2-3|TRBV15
CATSRGTAYGATQYF
TGTGCCACCAGCAGAGGGACAGCATATGGGGCTACGCAGTATTTT
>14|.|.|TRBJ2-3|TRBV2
CASRNQRRADTQYF
TGTGCCAGCAGGAATCAACGACGCGCAGATACGCAGTATTTT
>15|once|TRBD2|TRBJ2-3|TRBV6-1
CASLGPGLVADTQYF
TGTGCCAGCCTTGGCCCGGGACTAGTGGCAGATACGCAGTATTTT
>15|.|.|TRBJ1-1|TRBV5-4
CASSPRGGLGTEAFF
TGTGCCAGCAGCCCTAGGGGGGGCCTTGGGACTGAAGCTTTCTTT
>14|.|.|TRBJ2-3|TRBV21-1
CASSKGLCTDTQYF
TGTGCCAGCAGCAAAGGACTGTGCACAGATACGCAGTATTTT
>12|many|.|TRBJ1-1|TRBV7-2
CASSPSITEAFF
TGTGCCAGCAGCCCCTCGATCACTGAAGCTTTCTTT
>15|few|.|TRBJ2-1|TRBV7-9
CASSRGQGSYNEQFF
TGTGCCAGCAGCCGGGGCCAGGGGTCCTACAATGAGCAGTTCTTC
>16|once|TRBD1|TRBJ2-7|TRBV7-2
CASSLALGQGAYEQYF
TGTGCCAGCAGCTTAGCGCTTGGACAGGGAGCCTACGAGCAGTACTTC
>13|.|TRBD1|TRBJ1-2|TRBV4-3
CASSQWDSKSTTF
TGCGCCAGCAGCCAATGGGACAGTAAGTCGACCACCTTC
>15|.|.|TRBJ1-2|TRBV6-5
CASRFRQVGGYGYTF
TGTGCCAGCCGGTTCCGTCAGGTGGGAGGCTATGGCTACACCTTC
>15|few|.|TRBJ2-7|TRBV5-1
CASSQDLAPTYEQYF
TGCGCCAGCAGCCAGGATCTAGCGCCGACCTACGAGCAGTACTTC
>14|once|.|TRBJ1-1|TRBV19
CASSTIIRDTEAFF
TGTGCCAGTAGCACCATTATTCGGGACACTGAAGCTTTCTTT
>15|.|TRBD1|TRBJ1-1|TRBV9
CASSRPPTGAAEAFF
TGTGCCAGCAGCCGACCACCCACAGGGGCCGCTGAAGCTTTCTTT
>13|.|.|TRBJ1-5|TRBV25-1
CASSVGGNQPQHF
TGTGCCAGCAGTGTCGGGGGCAATCAGCCCCAGCATTTT
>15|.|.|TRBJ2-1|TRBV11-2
CASSGVRRNYNEQFF
TGTGCCAGCAGTGGCGTGAGAAGGAACTACAATGAGCAGTTCTTC
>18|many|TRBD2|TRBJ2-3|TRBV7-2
CASSLDPLGSGSSDTQYF
TGTGCCAGCAGCTTAGACCCTTTGGGTAGCGGGAGTTCAGATACGCAGTATTTT
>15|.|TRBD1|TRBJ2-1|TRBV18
CASSDDRGGYNEQFF
TGTGCCAGCTCAGACGACAGGGGGGGGTACAATGAGCAGTTCTTC
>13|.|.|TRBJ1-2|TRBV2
CASSEFQTTGYTF
TGTGCCAGCAGTGAGTTCCAAACAACTGGCTACACCTTC
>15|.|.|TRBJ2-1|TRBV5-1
CASSVRLGPSNEQFF
TGCGCCAGCAGCGTCCGACTAGGGCCCAGCAATGAGCAGTTCTTC
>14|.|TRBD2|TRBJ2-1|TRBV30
CAHIGAGAYNEQFF
TGTGCCCATATCGGGGCGGGAGCTTACAATGAGCAGTTCTTC
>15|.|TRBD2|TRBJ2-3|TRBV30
CAWTRLAGGVDTQYF
TGTGCCTGGACCAGACTAGCGGGAGGGGTAGATACGCAGTATTTT
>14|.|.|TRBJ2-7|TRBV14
CASSPDPRIYEQYF
TGTGCCAGCAGCCCCGACCCTAGAATCTACGAGCAGTACTTC
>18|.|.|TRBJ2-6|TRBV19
CASSTGTLDSSGANVLTF
TGTGCCAGTAGTACCGGAACCCTGGACAGCTCTGGGGCCAACGTCCTGACTTTC
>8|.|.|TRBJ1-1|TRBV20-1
CSARGAFF
TGCAGTGCTAGAGGAGCTTTCTTT
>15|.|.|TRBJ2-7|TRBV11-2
CASSLAWQGYYEQYF
TGTGCCAGCAGCTTAGCGTGGCAGGGATATTACGAGCAGTACTTC
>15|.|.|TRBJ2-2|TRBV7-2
CASSLRRPRLGELFF
TGTGCCAGCAGCTTACGTCGGCCGCGGCTGGGGGAGCTGTTTTTT
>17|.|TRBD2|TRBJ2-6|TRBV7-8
CASSIRSGGSGANVLTF
TGTGCCAGCAGTATCCGGTCGGGGGGTTCTGGGGCCAACGTCCTGACTTTC
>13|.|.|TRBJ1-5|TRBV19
CASSEGRDQPQHF
TGTGCCAGTAGTGAGGGGAGGGATCAGCCCCAGCATTTT
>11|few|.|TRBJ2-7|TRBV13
CASSGPYEQYF
TGTGCCAGCAGCGGACCCTACGAGCAGTACTTC
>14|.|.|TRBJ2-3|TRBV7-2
CASSPSSGADTQYF
TGTGCCAGCAGCCCCTCCTCCGGGGCAGATACGCAGTATTTT
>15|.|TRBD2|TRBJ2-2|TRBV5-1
CASSTSGGNTGELFF
TGCGCCAGCAGCACTAGCGGGGGGAACACCGGGGAGCTGTTTTTT
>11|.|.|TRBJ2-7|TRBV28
CASSWEYEQYF
TGTGCCAGCAGTTGGGAGTACGAGCAGTACTTC
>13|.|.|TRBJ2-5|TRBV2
CASRGGNQETQYF
TGTGCCAGCAGGGGCGGGAACCAAGAGACCCAGTACTTC
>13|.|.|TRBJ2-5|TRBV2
CASSVVPQETQYF
TGTGCCAGCAGTGTGGTGCCACAAGAGACCCAGTACTTC
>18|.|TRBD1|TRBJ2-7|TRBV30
CAWSALTPRDSEGWEQYF
TGTGCCTGGAGTGCCCTAACCCCTAGGGACAGTGAGGGATGGGAGCAGTACTTC
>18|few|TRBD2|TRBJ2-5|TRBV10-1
CASSESTSGRRGQETQYF
TGCGCCAGCAGTGAGTCCACTAGCGGGAGGAGGGGACAAGAGACCCAGTACTTC
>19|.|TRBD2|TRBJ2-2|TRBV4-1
CASSQAVGGSLVNTGELFF
TGCGCCAGCAGCCAAGCGGTCGGCGGGAGTCTTGTGAACACCGGGGAGCTGTTTTTT
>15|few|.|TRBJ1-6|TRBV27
CASRPPGRSNSPLHF
TGTGCCAGCAGGCCCCCGGGACGTTCTAATTCACCCCTCCACTTT
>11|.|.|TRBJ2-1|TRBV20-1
CSARQYNEQFF
TGCAGTGCAAGACAGTACAATGAGCAGTTCTTC
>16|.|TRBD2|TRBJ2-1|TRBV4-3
CASSQDFSGSFNEQFF
TGCGCCAGCAGCCAAGATTTTAGCGGGAGCTTTAATGAGCAGTTCTTC
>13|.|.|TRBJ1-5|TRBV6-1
CASSVVEDQPQHF
TGTGCCAGCAGTGTGGTGGAGGATCAGCCCCAGCATTTT
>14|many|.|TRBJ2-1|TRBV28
CASSFPSSYNEQFF
TGTGCCAGCAGTTTTCCGAGCTCCTACAATGAGCAGTTCTTC
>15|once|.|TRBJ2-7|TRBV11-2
CASSLAPGNSYEQYF
TGTGCCAGCAGCTTAGCCCCCGGGAACTCCTACGAGCAGTACTTC
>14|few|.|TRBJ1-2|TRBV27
CASSTLGGGDGYTF
TGTGCCAGCAGTACCCTAGGTGGGGGCGATGGCTACACCTTC
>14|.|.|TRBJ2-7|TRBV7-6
CASSLGGESYEQYF
TGTGCCAGCAGCTTAGGAGGTGAATCCTACGAGCAGTACTTC
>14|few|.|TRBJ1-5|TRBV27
CASSFLPLNQPQHF
TGTGCCAGCAGTTTTCTCCCTTTGAATCAGCCCCAGCATTTT
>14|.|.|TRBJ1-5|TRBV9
CASSETPYNQPQHF
TGTGCCAGCAGCGAGACCCCGTACAATCAGCCCCAGCATTTT
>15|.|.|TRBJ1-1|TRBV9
CASSVAGDLNTEAFF
TGTGCCAGCAGCGTAGCTGGGGACCTGAACACTGAAGCTTTCTTT
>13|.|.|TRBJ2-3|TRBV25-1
CASSDSRGDTQYF
TGTGCCAGCAGTGATTCTAGGGGAGATACGCAGTATTTT